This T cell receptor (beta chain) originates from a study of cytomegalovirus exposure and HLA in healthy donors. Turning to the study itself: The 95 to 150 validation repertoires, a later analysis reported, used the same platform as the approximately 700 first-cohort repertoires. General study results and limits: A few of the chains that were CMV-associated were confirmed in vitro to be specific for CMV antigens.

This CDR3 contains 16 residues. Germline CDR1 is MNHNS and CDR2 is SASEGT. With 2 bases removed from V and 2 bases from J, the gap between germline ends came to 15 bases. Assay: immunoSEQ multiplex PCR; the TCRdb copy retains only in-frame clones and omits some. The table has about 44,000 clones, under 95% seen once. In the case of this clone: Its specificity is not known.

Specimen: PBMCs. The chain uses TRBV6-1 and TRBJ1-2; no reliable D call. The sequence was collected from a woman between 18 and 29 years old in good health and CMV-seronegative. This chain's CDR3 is CASSETYLGLNYGYTF. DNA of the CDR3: TGTGCCAGCAGTGAAACCTACTTGGGCCTAAACTATGGCTACACCTTC.